This T cell receptor (beta chain) appears in the sequencing data of a study of shared clonotypes between healthy human individuals. As regards this clone: Its matching antigen is unknown.

The data were produced by immunoSEQ multiplex PCR, yet TCRdb's version contains in-frame clones alone and is incomplete. The table includes millions of clones, 90% to 95% detected once. Overall study results and limits: The authors expected sequencing depth to affect clonotype sharing among donors. Incompleteness in sorted-subset sequencing, despite large depth, was shown by rarefaction.

This CDR3 region has 15 residues. Germline V gene data show CDR1 as SQVTM and CDR2 as ANQGSEA. The junction had 12 bases not matched to a gene; V was cut back by 7 bases and J by 4 bases. Sequencing was done on a sample of naive CD4+ T cells from PBMCs. As for subset: CD45RA+ positively selected. The rearrangement joins TRBV29-1 to TRBJ1-2, with 10 bases that match TRBD1. The sequence derives from a man between 18 and 29 years old in good health. Some clones in this sample may be carry-over from other donors' samples. The CDR3 reads CSAKTGQGPSYGYTF. CDR3 coding DNA: TGCAGCGCTAAAACGGGACAGGGGCCTTCCTATGGCTACACCTTC.